This T cell receptor beta chain stems from a study of graft-versus-host responses after intestinal transplantation. Study context: Isolated intestinal, liver-intestinal, or multivisceral transplants had been given to the recipients. Anti-thymocyte globulin induction preceded about three years of tacrolimus and steroid maintenance in all recipients. Study findings and constraints: Individuals carrying graft-donor T cell macrochimerism showed high graft-versus-host to host-versus-graft clonal ratios in allografts.

Comments on this clone: Its cognate antigen is unknown.

The protocol was immunoSEQ multiplex PCR, while the TCRdb copy is restricted to in-frame clones and leaves out a portion. Of tens of thousands of clones listed, around 86% were seen once; the top ten hold about 15%. V lost 1 base and J 0 bases, leaving 11 bases between the germline ends. This CDR3 is built from 15 residues. Germline-derived CDR1 and CDR2 are SGHNT and YYREEE (reference sequence). Specimen: unstimulated CD8+ T cells sorted from spleen or lymph node cells, collected before intestinal transplant. This receptor was obtained from a human donor who received an intestinal transplant. The chain links TRBV5-4 to TRBJ2-7; D is ambiguous. The CDR3 protein is CASSLSPGLSYEQYF. The CDR3 region has the DNA TGTGCCAGCAGCTTGTCCCCCGGGCTCTCCTACGAGCAGTACTTC.